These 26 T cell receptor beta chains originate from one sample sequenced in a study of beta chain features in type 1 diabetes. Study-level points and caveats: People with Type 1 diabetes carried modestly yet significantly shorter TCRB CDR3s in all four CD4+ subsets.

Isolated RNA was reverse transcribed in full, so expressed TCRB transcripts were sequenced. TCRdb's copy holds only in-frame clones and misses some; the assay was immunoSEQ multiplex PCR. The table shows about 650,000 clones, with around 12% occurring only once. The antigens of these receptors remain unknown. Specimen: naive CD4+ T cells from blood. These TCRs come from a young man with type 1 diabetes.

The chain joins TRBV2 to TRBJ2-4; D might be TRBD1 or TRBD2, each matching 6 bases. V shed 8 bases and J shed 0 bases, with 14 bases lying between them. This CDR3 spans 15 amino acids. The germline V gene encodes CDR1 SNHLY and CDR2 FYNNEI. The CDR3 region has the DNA TGTGCCAGCGGGGTGGAGGGGGGAGCCAAAAACATTCAGTACTTC. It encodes CASGVEGGAKNIQYF.

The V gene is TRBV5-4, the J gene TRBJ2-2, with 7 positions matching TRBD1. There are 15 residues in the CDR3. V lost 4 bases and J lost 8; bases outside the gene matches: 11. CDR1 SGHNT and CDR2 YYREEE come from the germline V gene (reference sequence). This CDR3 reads CASSTTRDSRGELFF. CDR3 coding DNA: TGTGCCAGCAGCACAACCCGGGACAGCAGGGGGGAGCTGTTTTTT. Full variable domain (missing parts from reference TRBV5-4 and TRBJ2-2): ETGVTQSPTHLIKTRGQQVTLRCSSQSGHNTVSWYQQALGQGPQFIFQYYREEENGRGNFPPRFSGLQFPNYSSELNVNALELDDSALYLCASSTTRDSRGELFFGEGSRLTVL.

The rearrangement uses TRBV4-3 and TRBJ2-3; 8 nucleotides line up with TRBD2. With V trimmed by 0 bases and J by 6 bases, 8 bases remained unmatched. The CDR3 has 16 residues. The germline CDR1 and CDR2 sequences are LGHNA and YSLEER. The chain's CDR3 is CASSQDMGGGSDTQYF. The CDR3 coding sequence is TGCGCCAGCAGCCAAGATATGGGCGGGGGGAGTGATACGCAGTATTTT.

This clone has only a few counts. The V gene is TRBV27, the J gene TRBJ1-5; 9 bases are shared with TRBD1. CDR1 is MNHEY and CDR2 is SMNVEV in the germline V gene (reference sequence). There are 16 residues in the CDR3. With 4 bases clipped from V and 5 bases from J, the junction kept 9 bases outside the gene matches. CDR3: CASSSHGQGTYQPQHF. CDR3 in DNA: TGTGCCAGCAGTTCCCATGGACAGGGGACTTATCAGCCCCAGCATTTT.

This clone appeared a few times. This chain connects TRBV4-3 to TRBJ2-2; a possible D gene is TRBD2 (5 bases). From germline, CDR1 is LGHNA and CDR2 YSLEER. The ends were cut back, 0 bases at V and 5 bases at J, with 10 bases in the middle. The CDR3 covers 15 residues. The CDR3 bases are TGCGCCAGCAGCCAAGAGAACCCGGGGACCGGGGAGCTGTTTTTT. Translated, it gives CASSQENPGTGELFF.

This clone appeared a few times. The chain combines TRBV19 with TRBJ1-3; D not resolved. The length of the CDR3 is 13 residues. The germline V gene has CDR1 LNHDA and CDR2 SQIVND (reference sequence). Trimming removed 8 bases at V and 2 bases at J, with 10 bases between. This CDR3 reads CASVRLPGNTIYF. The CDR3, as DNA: TGTGCCAGTGTTCGTTTACCTGGAAACACCATATATTTT.

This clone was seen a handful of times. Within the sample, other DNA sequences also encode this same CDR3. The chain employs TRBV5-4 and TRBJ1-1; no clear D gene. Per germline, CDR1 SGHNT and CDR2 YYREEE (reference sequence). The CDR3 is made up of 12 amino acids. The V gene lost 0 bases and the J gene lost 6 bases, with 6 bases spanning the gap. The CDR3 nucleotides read TGTGCCAGCAGCTTGGTGGGTTCTGAAGCTTTCTTT. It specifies CASSLVGSEAFF.

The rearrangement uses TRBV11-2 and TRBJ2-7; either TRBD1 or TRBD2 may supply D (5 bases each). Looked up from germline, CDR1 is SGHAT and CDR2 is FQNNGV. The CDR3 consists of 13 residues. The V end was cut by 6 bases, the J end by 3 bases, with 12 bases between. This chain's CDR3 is CASRQSGGYEQYF. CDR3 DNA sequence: TGTGCCAGCAGACAAAGTGGGGGCTACGAGCAGTACTTC.

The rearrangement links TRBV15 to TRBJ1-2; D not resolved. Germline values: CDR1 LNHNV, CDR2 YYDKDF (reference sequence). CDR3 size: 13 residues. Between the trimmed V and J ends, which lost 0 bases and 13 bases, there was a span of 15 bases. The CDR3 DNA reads TGTGCCACCAGCAGAGATGAGGACCGGTCTCGCACCTTC. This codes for CATSRDEDRSRTF.

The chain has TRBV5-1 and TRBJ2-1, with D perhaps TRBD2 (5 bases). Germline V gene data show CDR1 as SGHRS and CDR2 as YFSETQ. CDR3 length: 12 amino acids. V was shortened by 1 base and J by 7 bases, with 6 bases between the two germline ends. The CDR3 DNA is TGCGCCAGCAGCTTGTGGGAGAATGAGCAGTTCTTC. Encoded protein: CASSLWENEQFF.

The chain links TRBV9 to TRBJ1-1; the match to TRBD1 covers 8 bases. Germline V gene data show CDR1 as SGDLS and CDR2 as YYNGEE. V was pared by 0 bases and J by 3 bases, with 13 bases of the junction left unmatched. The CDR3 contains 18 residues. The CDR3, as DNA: TGTGCCAGCAGCGTAGTCCAGACAGGGGACCGGAGGGACACTGAAGCTTTCTTT. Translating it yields CASSVVQTGDRRDTEAFF.

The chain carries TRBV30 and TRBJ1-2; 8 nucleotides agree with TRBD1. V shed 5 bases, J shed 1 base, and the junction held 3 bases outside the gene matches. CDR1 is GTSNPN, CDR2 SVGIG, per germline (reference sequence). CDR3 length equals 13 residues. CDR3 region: CAWQTGVNYGYTF. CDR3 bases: TGTGCCTGGCAGACAGGGGTTAACTATGGCTACACCTTC.

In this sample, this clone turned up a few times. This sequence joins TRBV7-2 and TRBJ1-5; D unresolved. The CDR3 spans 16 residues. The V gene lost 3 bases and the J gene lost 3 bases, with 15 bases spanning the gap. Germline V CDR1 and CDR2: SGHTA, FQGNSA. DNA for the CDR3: TGTGCCAGCAGCTTGCTGCCGGACGGGAACAATCAGCCCCAGCATTTT. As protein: CASSLLPDGNNQPQHF.

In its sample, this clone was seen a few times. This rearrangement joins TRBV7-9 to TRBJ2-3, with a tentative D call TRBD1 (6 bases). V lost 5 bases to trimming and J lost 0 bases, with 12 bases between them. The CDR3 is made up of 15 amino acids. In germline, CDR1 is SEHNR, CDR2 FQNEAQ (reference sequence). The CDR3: CASSPTGPSTDTQYF. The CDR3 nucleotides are TGTGCCAGCAGCCCCACAGGGCCGAGCACAGATACGCAGTATTTT.

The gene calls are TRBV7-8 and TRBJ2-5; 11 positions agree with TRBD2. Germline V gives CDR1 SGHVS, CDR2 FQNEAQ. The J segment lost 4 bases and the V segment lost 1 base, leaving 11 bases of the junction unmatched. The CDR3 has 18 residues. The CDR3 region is CASSLVASGGPAVETQYF. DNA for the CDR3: TGTGCCAGCAGCTTAGTGGCTAGCGGGGGGCCGGCGGTAGAGACCCAGTACTTC.

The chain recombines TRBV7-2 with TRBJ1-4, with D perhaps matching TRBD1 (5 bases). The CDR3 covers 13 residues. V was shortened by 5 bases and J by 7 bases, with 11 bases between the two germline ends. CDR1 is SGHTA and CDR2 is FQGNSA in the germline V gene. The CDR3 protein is CASSLMQGEKLFF. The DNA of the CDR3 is TGTGCCAGCAGCCTTATGCAGGGTGAAAAACTGTTTTTT. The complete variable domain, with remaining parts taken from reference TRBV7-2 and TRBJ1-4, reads GAGVSQSPSNKVTEKGKDVELRCDPISGHTALYWYRQSLGQGLEFLIYFQGNSAPDKSGLPSDRFSAERTGGSVSTLTIQRTQQEDSAVYLCASSLMQGEKLFFGSGTQLSVL.

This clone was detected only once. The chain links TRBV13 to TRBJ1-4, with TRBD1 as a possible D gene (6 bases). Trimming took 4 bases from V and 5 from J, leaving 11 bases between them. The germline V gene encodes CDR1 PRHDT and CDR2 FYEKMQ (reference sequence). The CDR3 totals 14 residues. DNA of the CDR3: TGTGCCAGCAGCTCCAGACAGGAAAATGAAAAACTGTTTTTT. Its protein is CASSSRQENEKLFF.

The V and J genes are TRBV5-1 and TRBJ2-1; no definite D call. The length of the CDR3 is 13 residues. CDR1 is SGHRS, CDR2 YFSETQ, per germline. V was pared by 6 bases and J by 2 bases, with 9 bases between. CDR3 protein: CASNPGTYNEQFF. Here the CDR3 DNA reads TGCGCCAGCAACCCGGGTACCTACAATGAGCAGTTCTTC.

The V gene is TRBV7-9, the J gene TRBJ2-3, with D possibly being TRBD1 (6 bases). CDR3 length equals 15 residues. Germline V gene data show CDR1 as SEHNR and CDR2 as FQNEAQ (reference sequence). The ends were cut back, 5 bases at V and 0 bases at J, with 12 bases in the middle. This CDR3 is CASSRRQVSTDTQYF. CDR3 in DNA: TGTGCCAGCAGCCGAAGACAGGTTAGCACAGATACGCAGTATTTT.

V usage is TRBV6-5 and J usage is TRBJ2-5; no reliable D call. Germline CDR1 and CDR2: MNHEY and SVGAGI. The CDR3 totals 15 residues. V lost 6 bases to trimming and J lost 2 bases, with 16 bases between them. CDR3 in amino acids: CASSDWTARQETQYF. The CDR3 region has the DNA TGTGCCAGCAGCGACTGGACGGCCCGTCAAGAGACCCAGTACTTC.

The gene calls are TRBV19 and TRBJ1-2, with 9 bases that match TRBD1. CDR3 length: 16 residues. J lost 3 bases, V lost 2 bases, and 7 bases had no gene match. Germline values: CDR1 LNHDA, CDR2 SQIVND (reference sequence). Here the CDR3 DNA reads TGTGCCAGTAGTATACTTGGACAGGGGAGTTACTATGGCTACACCTTC. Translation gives CASSILGQGSYYGYTF.

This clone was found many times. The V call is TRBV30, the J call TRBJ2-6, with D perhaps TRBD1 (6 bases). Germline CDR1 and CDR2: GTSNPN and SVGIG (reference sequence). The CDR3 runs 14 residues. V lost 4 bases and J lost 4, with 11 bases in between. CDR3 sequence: CAWNQGPGANVLTF. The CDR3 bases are TGTGCCTGGAATCAGGGGCCCGGGGCCAACGTCCTGACTTTC.

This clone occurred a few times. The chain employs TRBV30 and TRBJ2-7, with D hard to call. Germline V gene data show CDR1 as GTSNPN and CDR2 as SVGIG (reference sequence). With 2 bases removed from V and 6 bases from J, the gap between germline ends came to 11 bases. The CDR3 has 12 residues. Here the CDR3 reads CAWSPTSGEQYF. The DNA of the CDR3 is TGTGCCTGGAGTCCGACCTCGGGCGAGCAGTACTTC. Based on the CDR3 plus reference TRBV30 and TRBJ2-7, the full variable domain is SQTIHQWPATLVQPVGSPLSLECTVEGTSNPNLYWYRQAAGRGLQLLFYSVGIGQISSEVPQNLSASRPQDRQFILSSKKLLLSDSGFYLCAWSPTSGEQYFGPGTRLTVT.

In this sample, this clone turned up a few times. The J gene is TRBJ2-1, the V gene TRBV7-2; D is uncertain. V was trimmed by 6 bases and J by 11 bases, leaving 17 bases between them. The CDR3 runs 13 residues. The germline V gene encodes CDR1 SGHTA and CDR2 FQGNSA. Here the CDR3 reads CASSIVSVVQQFF. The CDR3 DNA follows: TGTGCCAGCAGTATTGTCTCGGTGGTACAGCAGTTCTTC.

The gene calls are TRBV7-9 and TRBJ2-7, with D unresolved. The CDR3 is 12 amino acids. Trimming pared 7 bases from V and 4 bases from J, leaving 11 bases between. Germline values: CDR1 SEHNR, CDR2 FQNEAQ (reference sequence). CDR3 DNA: TGTGCCAGCATCGGGCCAGCTTACGAGCAGTACTTC. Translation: CASIGPAYEQYF.

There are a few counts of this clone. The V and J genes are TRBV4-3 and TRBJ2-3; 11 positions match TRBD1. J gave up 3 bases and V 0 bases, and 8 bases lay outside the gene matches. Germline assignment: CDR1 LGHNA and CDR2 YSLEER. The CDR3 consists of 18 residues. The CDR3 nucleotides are TGCGCCAGCAGCCAAGAGCTCATAAGGGACAGGGGGACAGATACGCAGTATTTT. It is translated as CASSQELIRDRGTDTQYF.